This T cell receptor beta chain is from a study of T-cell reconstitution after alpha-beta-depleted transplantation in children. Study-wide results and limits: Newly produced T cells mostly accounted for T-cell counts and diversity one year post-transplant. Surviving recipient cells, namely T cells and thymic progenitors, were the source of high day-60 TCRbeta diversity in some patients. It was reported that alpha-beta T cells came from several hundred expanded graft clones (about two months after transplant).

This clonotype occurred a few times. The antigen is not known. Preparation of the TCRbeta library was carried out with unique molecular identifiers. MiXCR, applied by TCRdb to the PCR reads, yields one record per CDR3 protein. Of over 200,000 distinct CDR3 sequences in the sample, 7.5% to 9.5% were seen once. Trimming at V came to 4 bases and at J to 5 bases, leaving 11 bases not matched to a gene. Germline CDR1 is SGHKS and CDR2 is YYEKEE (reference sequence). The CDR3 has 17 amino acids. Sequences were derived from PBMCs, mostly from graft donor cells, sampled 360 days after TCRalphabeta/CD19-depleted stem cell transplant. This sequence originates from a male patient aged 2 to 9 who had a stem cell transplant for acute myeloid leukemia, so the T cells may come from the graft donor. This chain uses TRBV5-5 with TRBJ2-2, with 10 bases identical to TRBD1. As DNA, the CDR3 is TGTGCCAGCAGCCATATCGGTGGACAGGGGGGAACCGGGGAGCTGTTTTTT. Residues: CASSHIGGQGGTGELFF. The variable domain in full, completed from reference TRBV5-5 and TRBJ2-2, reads DAGVTQSPTHLIKTRGQQVTLRCSPISGHKSVSWYQQVLGQGPQFIFQYYEKEERGRGNFPDRFSARQFPNYSSELNVNALLLGDSALYLCASSHIGGQGGTGELFFGEGSRLTVL.